The T cell receptor (beta chain) under discussion was sequenced for a study of chemoradiotherapy in HPV16-positive cancers. Profiling relied on immunoSEQ multiplex PCR, and the TCRdb table lists in-frame clones only, not all of them. Of approximately 10,000 clones listed, approximately 70% are singletons. The germline V gene has CDR1 LNHDA and CDR2 SQIVND (reference sequence). This CDR3 is 17 amino acids long. V dropped 7 bases and J dropped 3; count of bases not matched to a gene: 15. This receptor was obtained from a human donor with HPV-associated anogenital cancer. This material was acquired from a patient who underwent chemoradiotherapy. The chain recombines TRBV19 with TRBJ1-5; 7 nucleotides agree with TRBD1. The CDR3 coding sequence is TGTGCCAGTAAAGGGAGTGCAGGGGGGACCCACAATCAGCCCCAGCATTTT. This sequence encodes CASKGSAGGTHNQPQHF.